This record concerns one T cell receptor (beta chain) sequence. Its matching antigen is unknown. This entry is derived from a study of cytomegalovirus exposure and HLA in healthy donors. Regarding the study as a whole: About 87% or about 30% of the time was how often most TCR beta V segments were productive, according to an earlier analysis. The classifier was said to identify cytomegalovirus status with high specificity and sensitivity. Association of fewer than 20,000 TCR beta sequences with HLA alleles was found at 0.05 false discovery rate in a later analysis.

The PCR ran on 60 Vbeta and 13 Jbeta primers. Sequencing used immunoSEQ multiplex PCR; TCRdb keeps in-frame clones, though not all of them. The profile shows under 150,000 clones, 60% to 85% of them singletons. Trimming removed 0 bases at V and 5 bases at J, with 13 bases between. The germline V gene has CDR1 SEHNR and CDR2 FQNEAQ (reference sequence). The CDR3 extends over 15 amino acids. The receptor was isolated from a woman aged 40-49 years in good health and CMV-seronegative. The chain is built from TRBV7-9 and TRBJ1-1; perhaps TRBD1 as D (6 bases). The sequenced sample was PBMCs. CDR3 protein: CASSLAGEGGTEAFF. The CDR3 DNA reads as TGTGCCAGCAGCTTAGCGGGGGAGGGGGGGACTGAAGCTTTCTTT.